This TCR beta chain was observed in a study of cytomegalovirus exposure and HLA in healthy donors. Points from the study as a whole: Only CMV serostatus was available as immune exposure information. Later analysis identified about 18,000 TCR beta sequences associated with HLA alleles, using a false discovery rate threshold of 0.05.

Points on this clone: Its antigen is still unknown.

The PCR used 60 Vbeta and 13 Jbeta primers. Generated by immunoSEQ multiplex PCR, the TCRdb table keeps only in-frame clones and is missing some. This sample has 85,000 to 130,000 clones, with about 70% found just once. The CDR3 sequence is 14 residues long. V lost 2 bases and J lost 4, with 11 bases in between. Per the germline V gene, CDR1 is KGHSY and CDR2 is FQNENV. Everyone who donated was a healthy bone marrow donor. Input material: PBMCs. This chain joins TRBV16 and TRBJ1-2; no firm D call. The source of this sequence is a boy between 5 and 17 years old in good health and CMV-seronegative. The CDR3 region is CASSQQNSFYGYTF. The CDR3, as DNA: TGTGCCAGCAGCCAACAAAACAGTTTCTATGGCTACACCTTC.